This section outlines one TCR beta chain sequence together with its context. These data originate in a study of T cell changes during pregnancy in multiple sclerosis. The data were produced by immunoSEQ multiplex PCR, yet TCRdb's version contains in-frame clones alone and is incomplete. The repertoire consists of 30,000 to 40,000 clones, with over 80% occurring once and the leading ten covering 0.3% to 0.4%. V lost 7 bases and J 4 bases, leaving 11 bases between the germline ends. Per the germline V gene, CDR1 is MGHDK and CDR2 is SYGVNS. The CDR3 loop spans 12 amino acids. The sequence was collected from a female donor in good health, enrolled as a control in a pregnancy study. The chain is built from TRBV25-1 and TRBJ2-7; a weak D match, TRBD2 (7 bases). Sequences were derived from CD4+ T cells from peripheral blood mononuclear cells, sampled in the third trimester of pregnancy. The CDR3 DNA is TGTGCCAGCAAAGGGGGGGAGTACGAGCAGTACTTC. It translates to CASKGGEYEQYF.